Below, 12 T cell receptor delta chains from the same sample are listed, as sequenced in a study of gamma-delta T cells after stem cell transplantation. TCRdb called clones from the RT-PCR reads again using CATT. The sample contains over a thousand delta-chain clones, roughly 3% of which appear only once. The sequenced material came from gamma-delta T cells. Receptors originate from a human donor. It is not recorded whose cells these are; they may come from a transplant donor.

On this clone: A read error likely explains why the TCRdb protein, taken from a much larger clone, differs from this DNA's translation at residue 12; the protein shown is translated from the DNA. CDR3 sequence: CACDLIGRRDTNKLIF. In DNA, the CDR3 is TGTGCCTGTGACCTGATCGGGCGCAGGGACACCAATAAACTCATCTTT. The chain links TRDV2 to TRDJ1; no reliable D call. Germline loops: CDR1 GEAIGNYY, CDR2 EKD. This CDR3 is 16 amino acids long.

This clone was detected only a few times. A far larger clone is one base from this, pointing to a likely read error. Other DNA sequences from this sample encode an identical CDR3 as well. The chain couples TRDV2 to TRDJ1; TRDD3 matches at 7 bases. The germline gives CDR1 GEAIGNYY, CDR2 EKD. The CDR3 consists of 16 residues. CDR3 in DNA: TGTGCCTGTGACACCGCCTGGGGGGGGAGTACCGATAAACTCATCTTC. It encodes CACDTAWGGSTDKLIF.

Comment on this clone: The protein in TCRdb stems from a much larger clone and differs at residue 7 from this DNA's translation, likely a read error; here the protein is translated from the DNA. The J gene is TRDJ1, the V gene TRDV2, with 8 bases that match TRDD3. The CDR3 spans 18 residues. Germline values: CDR1 GEAIGNYY, CDR2 EKD. Trimming removed 1 base from V and 0 bases from J; junction bases left unmatched: 12. Here the CDR3 DNA reads TGTGCCTGTGACACGATACTGGGGGCCTATACCCACACCGATAAACTCATCTTT. Translation gives CACDTILGAYTHTDKLIF.

The table lists this clone with a few counts. The rearrangement joins TRDV2 to TRDJ3; 7 bases are a match to TRDD3. Germline V CDR1 and CDR2: GEAIGNYY, EKD. V lost 4 bases and J lost 0; bases outside the gene matches: 8. This CDR3 contains 18 residues. The CDR3 DNA follows: TGTGCCTGTGATCTGTGGGGGACCAGCTCCTGGGACACCCGACAGATGTTTTTC. It is translated as CACDLWGTSSWDTRQMFF.

This clone came up a few times. A far larger clone is a single base away, which makes a read error likely. The same CDR3 also results from other DNA sequences found in this sample. V usage is TRDV2 and J usage is TRDJ3; 7 bases are shared with TRDD3. Germline assignment: CDR1 GEAIGNYY and CDR2 EKD. The CDR3 has 18 residues. With V trimmed by 4 bases and J by 4 bases, 12 bases remained unmatched. The CDR3, as DNA: TGTGCCTGTGAGCGGATGGGGATATCCTCATGGGACACCCGACAGATGTTTTTC. Translated: CACERMGISSWDTRQMFF.

A remark on this clone: This sequence is one base from a far larger clone and is likely a read error. The same CDR3 is also encoded by other DNA sequences in this sample. The CDR3 sequence: CACDTVGGYTDKLIF. In DNA form, the CDR3 reads TGTGCCTGTGACACCGTTGGGGGCTACACCGATAAACTAATCTTT. The chain has TRDV2 and TRDJ1, with D maybe TRDD3 (6 bases). CDR3 length: 15 amino acids. Germline CDR1 is GEAIGNYY and CDR2 is EKD.

In this sample, this clone is large (0.1 to 1%). The same CDR3 is also encoded by other DNA sequences in this sample. V is TRDV2 and J is TRDJ1; TRDD3 aligns across 9 bases. Germline V gene sequence: CDR1 GEAIGNYY, CDR2 EKD. V dropped 0 bases and J dropped 4; count of bases not matched to a gene: 17. The CDR3 is made up of 19 amino acids. The CDR3 region has the DNA TGTGCCTGTGACACCGTTCGTACTGGGGGAGAACAAGAAGGCGATAAACTCATCTTT. It yields the protein CACDTVRTGGEQEGDKLIF.

This clone has only a few counts. A read error is likely here: a far larger clone is one base away. In the same sample, other DNA sequences code for this CDR3. The rearrangement joins TRDV2 to TRDJ3; 10 positions agree with TRDD3. This CDR3 comprises 20 residues. The germline gives CDR1 GEAIGNYY, CDR2 EKD. With V trimmed by 3 bases and J by 6 bases, 16 bases remained unmatched. CDR3 sequence: CACDPVMDTGGYVDTRQMFF. CDR3 sequence (DNA): TGTGCCTGTGACCCGGTTATGGATACCGGGGGATACGTGGACACCCGACAGATGTTTTTC.

As concerns this clone: The translation of this DNA and the TCRdb protein of a much larger clone differ at residue 14, probably owing to a read error; the protein shown here is translated from the DNA. J is TRDJ1 and V is TRDV2; the match to TRDD3 covers 8 bases. CDR1 GEAIGNYY and CDR2 EKD come from the germline V gene. This CDR3 contains 17 residues. The CDR3 coding sequence is TGTGCCTGTGACACCGCGGAACTACTGGGGGCCACCGATAGACTCATCTTT. Translation: CACDTAELLGATDRLIF.

This clone is large in the sample. Other DNA variants within this sample encode the same CDR3. The chain joins TRDV2 to TRDJ1, with D possibly being TRDD3 (6 bases). Trimming pared 0 bases from V and 0 bases from J, leaving 22 bases between. CDR3 length equals 19 residues. From germline, CDR1 is GEAIGNYY and CDR2 EKD. The CDR3 DNA is TGTGCCTGTGACACCCTCGGTGGGGATGCGTCAGAGTACACCGATAAACTCATCTTT. It is translated as CACDTLGGDASEYTDKLIF.

As to this clone: TCRdb's protein for this DNA is that of a much larger clone and differs from the translation at residue 7, likely a read error; the protein shown is the DNA translation. This chain joins TRDV2 and TRDJ1; D may be TRDD2 (5 bases). Germline loops: CDR1 GEAIGNYY, CDR2 EKD. V was shortened by 2 bases and J by 3 bases, with 12 bases between the two germline ends. The CDR3 is 14 amino acids. This chain's CDR3 is CACDNLPSADKLIF. CDR3 sequence (DNA): TGTGCCTGTGACAACCTACCGTCCGCCGATAAACTCATCTTT.

This clone turned up a few times. A read error likely explains this, since a far larger clone differs by one base. Other DNA sequences of this sample code for an identical CDR3. V gene TRDV2 combines with J gene TRDJ1; D is ambiguous. The germline V and J ends were trimmed by 2 bases and 0 bases, with 18 bases remaining between them. Per germline, CDR1 GEAIGNYY and CDR2 EKD. This CDR3 is 17 amino acids long. CDR3 loop: CACDILPGRAHTDKLIF. CDR3 sequence (DNA): TGTGCCTGTGACATCCTGCCCGGCCGGGCCCACACCGATAAACTCATCTTT.